This paragraph reports one T cell receptor beta chain. No antigen is known for it. Base qualities were left out, and no much larger clone turns up one base away. This sample was included in a study of T cell changes during pregnancy in multiple sclerosis (dated by TCRdb to between 2018 and 2020). Background for the entire study: In women with multiple sclerosis, the researchers looked at how the T cell repertoire shifted as pregnancy progressed.

The library was prepared using the immunoSEQ multiplex PCR assay. The table comes from immuneACCESS by way of TCRdb, which keeps in-frame sequences with V and J called. Part of the clones is missing from these tables; in studies checked, under half for an unresolved V gene and the rest for unknown reasons. The sample table contains 45,000 to 70,000 clones; only one count was recorded for 92% of them. In total, the top ten clones hold less than 3.5% of the sample. Trimming removed 4 bases from V and 0 bases from J, leaving 9 bases between the germline ends. Inclusive of the bounding cysteine and phenylalanine, the CDR3 is 15 residues long. Here the CDR3 DNA is all that survives: 45 bases in frame from base 1. CDR1 and CDR2, looked up from the germline V gene (reference sequence), are LNHDA and SQIVND.

Sequencing was performed on peripheral blood, taken in the third trimester of pregnancy. The receptor was isolated from a female donor in good health, enrolled as a control in a pregnancy study. The chain uses TRBV19 and TRBJ2-2; matching of 5 bases hints at TRBD1 as the D gene. The base sequence is TGTGCCAGTAGTAGCGCAGGGACGAACACCGGGGAGCTGTTTTTT. The encoded protein is CASSSAGTNTGELFF.